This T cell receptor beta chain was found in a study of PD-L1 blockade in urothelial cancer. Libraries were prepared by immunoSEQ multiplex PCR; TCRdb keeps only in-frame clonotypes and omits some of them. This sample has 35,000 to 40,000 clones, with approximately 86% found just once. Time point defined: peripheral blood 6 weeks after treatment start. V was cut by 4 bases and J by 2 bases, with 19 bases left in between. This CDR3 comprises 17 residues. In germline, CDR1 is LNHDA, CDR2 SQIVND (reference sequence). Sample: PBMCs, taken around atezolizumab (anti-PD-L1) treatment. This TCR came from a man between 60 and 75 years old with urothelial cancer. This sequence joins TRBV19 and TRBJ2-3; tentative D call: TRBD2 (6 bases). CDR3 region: CASSRDPGLTYTDTQYF. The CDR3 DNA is TGTGCCAGTAGTAGGGACCCGGGACTCACATACACAGATACGCAGTATTTT.